This T cell receptor (beta chain) was observed in a study of cytomegalovirus exposure and HLA in healthy donors. Overall study results and limits: Prior analysis indicated that the majority of TCR beta V segments exhibited productivity approximately 87% or approximately 30% of the time. The classifier, whose performance was assessed in both the original and validation cohorts, reportedly diagnosed cytomegalovirus status with high specificity and sensitivity. Relative to equally common others, HLA-associated TCR beta chains showed greater clonal expansion in a later analysis.

As regards this clone: Its antigen is undetermined.

Germline V gene sequence: CDR1 MNHEY, CDR2 SVGAGI. Trimming removed 2 bases from V and 2 bases from J, with 9 bases in between. CDR3 length: 14 amino acids. The study ran its PCR with 60 Vbeta and 13 Jbeta primers. Sequencing used immunoSEQ multiplex PCR; TCRdb keeps in-frame clones, though not all of them. Found here are 150,000 to 200,000 clones, about 81% of them singletons; the top ten hold 1.5% to 2%. Donors showed nominal health when sampled, although they likely had unrecorded immune exposures. Sequencing was performed on PBMCs. This receptor was taken from a man aged 18 to 29 in good health and CMV-seronegative. This chain links TRBV6-5 with TRBJ1-1; D gene ambiguous. CDR3 amino acids: CASSYRLSNTEAFF. The DNA for the CDR3 is TGTGCCAGCAGTTACAGACTCTCAAACACTGAAGCTTTCTTT.